Shown below are 15 T cell receptor beta chains from a single sample sequenced in a study of vaccination effects on CD4 cells after COVID-19. No antigens are known for them. ViraFEST assay sequencing came after antigen-specific CD4+ T cells were expanded with viral peptide pools. Following 10 days of culture, CD4+ T cells were isolated. People in the vaccine group had not been infected with SARS-CoV-2 before, and their nucleocapsid antibodies were negative. Assay: immunoSEQ multiplex PCR; the TCRdb copy retains only in-frame clones and omits some. This table has over 25,000 clones, around 70% appearing once. This material consisted of CD4+ T cells from PBMCs cultured with SARS-CoV-2 spike peptides, taken before COVID-19 vaccination. Every receptor here comes from a human donor who received a COVID-19 vaccine.

V and J are TRBV2 and TRBJ2-1; 8 bases agree with TRBD2. The CDR3 spans 10 residues. Germline values: CDR1 SNHLY, CDR2 FYNNEI. The CDR3 sequence is CASGGNEQFF. In nucleotides, the CDR3 is TGTGCGAGCGGGGGAAACGAGCAGTTCTTC. Full variable domain (outside the CDR3, taken from reference TRBV2 and TRBJ2-1): EPEVTQTPSHQVTQMGQEVILRCVPISNHLYFYWYRQILGQKVEFLVSFYNNEISEKSEIFDDQFSVERPDGSNFTLKIRSTKLEDSAMYFCASGGNEQFFGPGTRLTVL.

The chain uses TRBV7-6 and TRBJ1-1; D not resolved. This CDR3 has 17 residues. Germline V gene data show CDR1 as SGHVS and CDR2 as FNYEAQ. The V gene lost 5 bases and the J gene lost 0 bases, with 19 bases spanning the gap. The CDR3 region has the DNA TGTGCCAGCAGCCCTGCCCTGGACGGCGCAATGAACACTGAAGCTTTCTTT. Translation: CASSPALDGAMNTEAFF.

The chain joins TRBV13 to TRBJ2-3; TRBD1 agrees at 9 bases. The germline V gene has CDR1 PRHDT and CDR2 FYEKMQ (reference sequence). The CDR3 is made up of 15 amino acids. V gave up 3 bases and J gave up 4 bases; unmatched junction bases: 5. CDR3 in amino acids: CASSFGTGMADTQYF. DNA of the CDR3: TGTGCCAGCAGCTTCGGGACAGGGATGGCAGATACGCAGTATTTT.

The chain has TRBV18 and TRBJ1-6, with D perhaps TRBD1 (5 bases). Trimming took off 0 bases at V and 8 bases at J, with 11 bases between the two ends. This CDR3 has 15 amino acids. The V gene's germline CDR1 is KGHSH and CDR2 LQKENI. The CDR3 DNA is TGTGCCAGCTCACCACCGGGGGGGGACCATTCACCCCTCCACTTT. It encodes CASSPPGGDHSPLHF.

This clone was detected only once. V and J are TRBV11-1 and TRBJ2-3; 9 positions agree with TRBD2. There are 15 residues in the CDR3. V shed 4 bases and J 3 bases; nucleotides not matched to a gene: 5. Germline V gives CDR1 SGHAT, CDR2 FQDESV (reference sequence). In nucleotides, the CDR3 is TGTGCCAGCAGCTCGGCGGGAGGGAGGACAGATACGCAGTATTTT. Translated, it gives CASSSAGGRTDTQYF.

This rearrangement joins TRBV11-2 to TRBJ2-1, with a weak D call TRBD2 (7 bases). Germline V gene lookup returns CDR1 SGHAT and CDR2 FQNNGV. CDR3 size: 16 residues. Trimming took off 0 bases at V and 2 bases at J, with 11 bases between the two ends. The chain's CDR3 is CASSLDRGAPYNEQFF. The CDR3, as DNA: TGTGCCAGCAGCTTAGATCGGGGGGCCCCCTACAATGAGCAGTTCTTC.

This sequence joins TRBV3-1 (or the pseudogene TRBV3-2) and TRBJ2-7; D is undetermined. Germline-derived CDR1 and CDR2 are LGHDT and YNNKEL (reference sequence). This CDR3 spans 12 amino acids. V lost 1 base and J 4 bases, leaving 5 bases between the germline ends. The CDR3 loop reads CASSQGGYEQYF. DNA of the CDR3: TGTGCCAGCAGCCAAGGGGGTTACGAGCAGTACTTC.

The chain links TRBV11-2 to TRBJ2-7, with D perhaps TRBD2 (7 bases). Trimming left V 6 bases short and J 4 bases short, with 22 bases between. The CDR3 covers 16 residues. Germline V gives CDR1 SGHAT, CDR2 FQNNGV. DNA for the CDR3: TGTGCCAGCAGGAACGCCGGGGGGCGGGAGAGATACGAGCAGTACTTC. Its translation: CASRNAGGRERYEQYF. Combining the CDR3 with reference TRBV11-2 and TRBJ2-7 gives the whole variable domain EAGVAQSPRYKIIEKRQSVAFWCNPISGHATLYWYQQILGQGPKLLIQFQNNGVVDDSQLPKDRFSAERLKGVDSTLKIQPAKLEDSAVYLCASRNAGGRERYEQYFGPGTRLTVT.

The chain employs TRBV18 and TRBJ2-3, with D perhaps matching TRBD1 or TRBD2 (5 bases each). CDR3 length: 14 residues. With 2 bases removed from V and 0 bases from J, the gap between germline ends came to 6 bases. Germline CDR1 KGHSH, CDR2 LQKENI. CDR3 DNA sequence: TGTGCCAGCTCACCAGGGGGAAGCACAGATACGCAGTATTTT. It yields the protein CASSPGGSTDTQYF.

The CDR3 spells CASSEWNRGSLSGNTIYF. In DNA, the CDR3 is TGCGCCAGCAGTGAGTGGAACAGGGGGTCCCTCTCTGGAAACACCATATATTTT. The chain is built from TRBV10-2 and TRBJ1-3; 8 bases agree with TRBD1. CDR1 and CDR2 (germline): WSHSY, SAAADI. After removal of 1 base from V and 0 bases from J, the junction contained 8 bases not matched to a gene. The CDR3 extends over 18 amino acids.

The gene calls are TRBV12-5 and TRBJ1-5; D not resolved. Trimming removed 4 bases at V and 5 bases at J, with 9 bases between. CDR3 length equals 13 residues. Germline V gives CDR1 LGHNT, CDR2 FRNRAP. The CDR3 reads CASGWGKDQPQHF. CDR3 in DNA: TGTGCTAGTGGTTGGGGAAAAGATCAGCCCCAGCATTTT.

This clone appeared a single time. CDR3 bases: TGTGCCAGCAGCCACCCCCTGGGCAGGAACTATGGCTACACCTTC. This translates into CASSHPLGRNYGYTF. V is TRBV5-4 and J is TRBJ1-2; unclear D gene. Trimming shortened V by 4 bases and J by 2 bases, and 15 bases separated the two germline ends. Looked up from germline, CDR1 is SGHNT and CDR2 is YYREEE (reference sequence). The CDR3 extends over 15 amino acids.

V gene TRBV5-1 combines with J gene TRBJ1-1; D is possibly TRBD1 (5 bases). Germline CDR1 SGHRS, CDR2 YFSETQ. The CDR3 length is 13 residues. Deletions cut 4 bases from V and 3 bases from J, with 10 bases between. CDR3 region: CASSIQDDTEAFF. The CDR3 nucleotides read TGCGCCAGCAGCATACAGGACGACACTGAAGCTTTCTTT.

CDR3 sequence: CATRTGLDSPLHF. CDR3 DNA: TGCGCCACCAGAACAGGGCTAGATTCACCCCTCCACTTT. The chain has TRBV5-1 and TRBJ1-6; D perhaps matches TRBD1 (6 bases). Between the trimmed V and J ends, which lost 9 bases and 8 bases, there was a span of 15 bases. The CDR3 is made up of 13 amino acids. Germline CDR1 reads SGHRS; CDR2 reads YFSETQ.

J is TRBJ2-7 and V is TRBV2; tentatively, D is TRBD2 (5 bases). Between the trimmed V and J ends, which lost 8 bases and 1 base, there was a span of 15 bases. This CDR3 is 14 amino acids long. Germline V gene sequence: CDR1 SNHLY, CDR2 FYNNEI. The CDR3 DNA is TGTGCCAGCCGAATCTCTGGACTGTCCTACGAGCAGTACTTC. It translates to CASRISGLSYEQYF.